This T cell receptor (beta chain) was recovered during a study of cytomegalovirus exposure and HLA in healthy donors. Study-level points and caveats: Altogether, 150 to 200 TCR beta chains were recorded as cytomegalovirus-associated.

CDR3 size: 13 residues. Germline CDR1 reads MGHDK; CDR2 reads SYGVNS. Trimming removed 3 bases at V and 2 bases at J, with 6 bases between. It was with 60 Vbeta and 13 Jbeta primers that the PCR ran. This table comes from immunoSEQ multiplex PCR, and its TCRdb copy is limited to in-frame clones, with some not included. The sample has fewer than 200,000 clones; roughly 85% are singletons. With respect to this clone: Its antigen is unidentified.

Sequenced input: PBMCs. The receptor's source is a woman aged 45 to 65 in good health and CMV-seronegative. The gene calls are TRBV25-1 and TRBJ2-3; no clear D. CDR3 in DNA: TGTGCCAGCAGTGACCCCGTCACAGATACGCAGTATTTT. This encodes CASSDPVTDTQYF.